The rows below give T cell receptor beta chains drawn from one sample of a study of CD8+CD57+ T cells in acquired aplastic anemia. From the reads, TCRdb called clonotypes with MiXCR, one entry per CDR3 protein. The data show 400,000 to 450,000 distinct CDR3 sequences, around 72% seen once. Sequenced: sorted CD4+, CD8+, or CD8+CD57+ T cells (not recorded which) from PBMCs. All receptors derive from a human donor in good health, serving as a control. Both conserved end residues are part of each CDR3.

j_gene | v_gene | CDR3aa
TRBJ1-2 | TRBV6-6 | CASSMFQGSLDGYAF
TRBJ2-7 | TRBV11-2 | CASSTGEERRPSYEQYF
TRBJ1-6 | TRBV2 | CASSDRPGRDSPLHF
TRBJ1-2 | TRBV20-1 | CSATADYGYTF
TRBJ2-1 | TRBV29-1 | CSVGDRVGYEQFF
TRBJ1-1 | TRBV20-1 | CSAYGQGYEPEAFF
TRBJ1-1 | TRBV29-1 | CSARRGGNEEDFF
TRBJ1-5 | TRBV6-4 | CASSEEPGSNQPQHF
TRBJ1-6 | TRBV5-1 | CASSLEGQGALHF
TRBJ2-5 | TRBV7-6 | CASSLARWGTQYF
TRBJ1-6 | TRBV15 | CATSRDQGPNNSPLHF
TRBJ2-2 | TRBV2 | CASSGIGPVELFF
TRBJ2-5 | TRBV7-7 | CASAGAGLVGETQYF
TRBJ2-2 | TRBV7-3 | CASSIDRGANTGELFF